A single sample is the source of the 18 T cell receptor beta chains below, sequenced in a study of OX40 agonist ivuxolimab in advanced cancers. The data were produced by immunoSEQ multiplex PCR, yet TCRdb's version contains in-frame clones alone and is incomplete. The sample carries more than 15,000 clones, 78% recorded once. This sample comprised CD4+ or CD8+ T cells sorted from blood, obtained in a trial of the OX40 agonist ivuxolimab. The receptors originated from an adult with an advanced solid tumor such as melanoma, head and neck, liver or kidney cancer.

The chain links TRBV27 to TRBJ1-5; D might be TRBD1 (6 bases). Trimming cost V 4 bases and J 3 bases, with 13 bases left between them. Germline CDR1 MNHEY, CDR2 SMNVEV (reference sequence). The CDR3 has 15 amino acids. This CDR3 reads CASSSYRDPNQPQHF. Here the CDR3 DNA reads TGTGCCAGCAGTTCCTACAGGGATCCCAATCAGCCCCAGCATTTT.

This clone was seen only a few times. The chain links TRBV7-6 to TRBJ1-4, with 10 bases matching TRBD1. Germline V gene data show CDR1 as SGHVS and CDR2 as FNYEAQ. CDR3 size: 15 residues. V shed 4 bases and J 8 bases; nucleotides not matched to a gene: 7. CDR3 bases: TGTGCCAGCAGCTCGACAGGGGGCGGTAGGGAAAAACTGTTTTTT. Its translation: CASSSTGGGREKLFF.

As DNA, the CDR3 is TGCGCCAGCAGCCAATCCGGGACATCCTACTTC. It encodes CASSQSGTSYF. The rearrangement joins TRBV4-1 to TRBJ2-5; D is perhaps TRBD1 (6 bases). Germline V lookup: CDR1 MGHRA, CDR2 YSYEKL. V was clipped by 2 bases and J by 14 bases, with 12 bases between them. The CDR3 contains 11 residues.

In its sample, this clone was seen once. This chain links TRBV28 with TRBJ2-5, with D possibly TRBD2 on 6 matching bases. The CDR3 covers 19 residues. CDR1 MDHEN and CDR2 SYDVKM come from the germline V gene. Trimming pared 4 bases from V and 5 bases from J, leaving 29 bases between. The CDR3 sequence is CASSSARYGHGGPEETQYF. The CDR3 bases are TGTGCCAGCAGTTCCGCCCGATACGGCCACGGAGGGCCGGAGGAGACCCAGTACTTC.

The V gene is TRBV4-3, the J gene TRBJ2-2; TRBD2 matches at 7 bases. Germline V CDR1 and CDR2: LGHNA, YSLEER. The CDR3 is 13 amino acids. Germline trimming cut 8 bases from V and 3 bases from J; bases unmatched to any gene: 3. In DNA, the CDR3 is TGCGCCAGCTTAGCGGGCCACACCGGGGAGCTGTTTTTT. It encodes CASLAGHTGELFF.

The J gene is TRBJ2-5, the V gene TRBV19, with D unresolved. Matching the DNA end better, TRBJ2-7 makes the J call doubtful. The CDR3 consists of 16 residues. Germline CDR1 LNHDA, CDR2 SQIVND (reference sequence). This CDR3 reads CASSISLGWAPYEQYF. The CDR3 DNA is TGTGCCAGTAGTATCTCTTTAGGCTGGGCACCCTACGAGCAGTACTTC.

The CDR3, as DNA: TGTGCCATCAGACGGGACGAAGGAGCATACAATGAGCAGTTCTTC. As protein: CAIRRDEGAYNEQFF. The chain links TRBV10-3 to TRBJ2-1, with D tentatively TRBD1 or TRBD2 (5 bases each). The ends were cut back, 6 bases at V and 4 bases at J, with 16 bases in the middle. The germline V gene encodes CDR1 ENHRY and CDR2 SYGVKD. CDR3 size: 15 residues.

The chain is built from TRBV19 and TRBJ1-2; the D is unclear. Trimming took off 0 bases at V and 4 bases at J, with 18 bases between the two ends. Germline V gene data show CDR1 as LNHDA and CDR2 as SQIVND (reference sequence). The length of the CDR3 is 17 residues. The DNA for the CDR3 is TGTGCCAGTAGTATAGAGGTATCAGGACTATTCTCCTATGGCTACACCTTC. Translation: CASSIEVSGLFSYGYTF.

The chain uses TRBV27 and TRBJ2-1; a weak D match, TRBD1 (6 bases). Per germline, CDR1 MNHEY and CDR2 SMNVEV (reference sequence). The CDR3 consists of 15 residues. V lost 5 bases and J lost 0, with 11 bases in between. DNA of the CDR3: TGTGCCAGCAGTATACTACAGGGCTCCTACAATGAGCAGTTCTTC. Translation: CASSILQGSYNEQFF.

The chain uses TRBV9 and TRBJ2-1; 8 bases are shared with TRBD2. Trimming at V came to 2 bases and at J to 9 bases, leaving 10 bases not matched to a gene. The germline gives CDR1 SGDLS, CDR2 YYNGEE. The CDR3 is 15 residues long. For the CDR3, the DNA is TGTGCCAGCAGCGTTACCAGCGGGAGTATTCCTGAGCAGTTCTTC. Translated: CASSVTSGSIPEQFF.

This sequence joins TRBV27 and TRBJ2-1; either TRBD1 or TRBD2 may supply D (5 bases each). This CDR3 comprises 14 residues. From germline, CDR1 is MNHEY and CDR2 SMNVEV (reference sequence). Trimming left V 5 bases short and J 15 bases short, with 23 bases between. The CDR3 loop is CASSPGSSYNAPFF. Written as DNA, the CDR3 is TGTGCCAGCAGTCCAGGGAGCTCCTACAATGCGCCGTTCTTC.

V is TRBV10-2 and J is TRBJ1-1; a weak D match, TRBD1 (6 bases). Germline CDR1 is WSHSY and CDR2 is SAAADI. V shed 3 bases and J shed 4 bases, with 15 bases lying between them. This CDR3 spans 15 amino acids. The chain's CDR3 is CASSDWGGAGTEAFF. CDR3 in DNA: TGCGCCAGCAGTGATTGGGGGGGCGCCGGCACTGAAGCTTTCTTT.

The chain recombines TRBV27 with TRBJ2-7; D unclear. The CDR3 spans 13 residues. In germline, CDR1 is MNHEY, CDR2 SMNVEV (reference sequence). Deletions cut 5 bases from V and 5 bases from J, with 13 bases between. The CDR3: CASSPPGPHEQYF. CDR3 nucleotides: TGTGCCAGCAGTCCCCCGGGTCCCCACGAGCAGTACTTC.

This clone was recorded a few times. This sequence joins TRBV7-7 and TRBJ2-3; unclear D gene. The CDR3 consists of 13 residues. V was clipped by 1 base and J by 2 bases, with 4 bases between them. In germline, CDR1 is SSHAT, CDR2 FNYEAQ (reference sequence). DNA of the CDR3: TGTGCCAGCAGCTTAGGGTTCACAGATACGCAGTATTTT. Protein product: CASSLGFTDTQYF.

The chain has TRBV7-8 and TRBJ1-1; 8 nucleotides line up with TRBD1. With 5 bases clipped from V and 1 base from J, the junction kept 3 bases outside the gene matches. The germline V gene has CDR1 SGHVS and CDR2 FQNEAQ. The CDR3 is made up of 14 amino acids. This chain's CDR3 is CASSPTGGNTEAFF. CDR3 DNA: TGTGCCAGCAGCCCAACAGGGGGGAACACTGAAGCTTTCTTT.

The genes are TRBV5-4 and TRBJ1-2; no clear D. CDR3 length: 14 amino acids. The V and J ends lost 4 bases and 4 bases respectively, with 14 bases between them. Germline CDR1 SGHNT, CDR2 YYREEE (reference sequence). The CDR3 DNA reads TGTGCCAGCAGCCCCTGGCTGGCAGGCTATGGCTACACCTTC. Amino acids: CASSPWLAGYGYTF.

The chain couples TRBV25-1 to TRBJ1-1; the D is unclear. Germline loops: CDR1 MGHDK, CDR2 SYGVNS. CDR3 length: 13 amino acids. Between the trimmed V and J ends, which lost 3 bases and 3 bases, there was a span of 8 bases. The CDR3 bases are TGTGCCAGCAGTGACTTAGGGTACACTGAAGCTTTCTTT. It codes for CASSDLGYTEAFF.

In this sample, this clone turned up once. The chain is built from TRBV7-9 and TRBJ2-7; 7 bases match TRBD1. This CDR3 contains 13 residues. CDR1 and CDR2 (germline): SEHNR, FQNEAQ (reference sequence). J was trimmed by 2 bases and V by 5 bases; bases with no gene match: 3. The CDR3 coding sequence is TGTGCCAGCAGCATGGACAGGACCTACGAGCAGTACTTC. Residues: CASSMDRTYEQYF. Using reference TRBV7-9 and TRBJ2-7 for the parts outside the CDR3, the full variable domain is DTGVSQNPRHKITKRGQNVTFRCDPISEHNRLYWYRQTLGQGPEFLTYFQNEAQLEKSRLLSDRFSAERPKGSFSTLEIQRTEQGDSAMYLCASSMDRTYEQYFGPGTRLTVT.